A single sample gave rise to the 31 T cell receptor beta chains below, sequenced in a study of CD4 T cells in relation to SARS-CoV-2 and coronaviruses. The protocol was immunoSEQ multiplex PCR, while the TCRdb copy is restricted to in-frame clones and leaves out a portion. Of about 36,000 clones in the sample, roughly 80% were seen once. Their antigen targets remain unknown. The source material was naive CD4+ T cells from PBMCs, cultured in vitro. Subset in this sample: naive CD4+ T cells isolated by negative enrichment. These receptors were obtained from an adult with COVID-19.

This clone was counted a single time. The chain has TRBV13 and TRBJ2-1, with 11 bases that match TRBD1. The germline V gene has CDR1 PRHDT and CDR2 FYEKMQ (reference sequence). The V segment lost 5 bases and the J segment 7 bases; nucleotides outside the gene matches: 4. The CDR3 extends over 14 amino acids. DNA for the CDR3: TGTGCCAGCAGCCCGGGACAGGGGGGAAATGAGCAGTTCTTC. Its translation: CASSPGQGGNEQFF.

In this sample, this clone turned up once. The chain uses TRBV6-5 and TRBJ2-5; 12 bases are shared with TRBD2. V was clipped by 6 bases and J by 5 bases; unmatched bases: 7. CDR3 length: 15 residues. Germline CDR1 is MNHEY and CDR2 is SVGAGI. CDR3 sequence (DNA): TGTGCCAGCAGCGACCTAGCGGGAGGGGGGGAGACCCAGTACTTC. It specifies CASSDLAGGGETQYF.

This clone has a single count. V usage is TRBV6-5 and J usage is TRBJ1-1; tentatively, D is TRBD1 (6 bases). The CDR3 is 13 residues long. CDR1 and CDR2 (germline): MNHEY, SVGAGI. V was trimmed by 5 bases and J by 4 bases, leaving 11 bases between them. The CDR3 here is CASSPRTVTEAFF. CDR3 in DNA: TGTGCCAGCAGTCCCCGGACAGTCACTGAAGCTTTCTTT.

V and J are TRBV27 and TRBJ2-3; no firm D call. V was trimmed by 4 bases and J by 0 bases, leaving 5 bases between them. The CDR3 consists of 13 residues. Germline V lookup: CDR1 MNHEY, CDR2 SMNVEV (reference sequence). In DNA form, the CDR3 reads TGTGCCAGCAGTTCACCCAGCACAGATACGCAGTATTTT. Residues: CASSSPSTDTQYF.

This chain uses TRBV2 with TRBJ2-1; D may be TRBD2 (8 bases). CDR1 and CDR2 (germline): SNHLY, FYNNEI. The CDR3 contains 17 residues. V was pared by 6 bases and J by 10 bases, with 28 bases between. The DNA of the CDR3 is TGTGCCAGCAGAGTTGGGAGGGGGCTAGCGGGCCAGGGGGAGCAGTTCTTC. It specifies CASRVGRGLAGQGEQFF.

This chain uses TRBV18 with TRBJ2-1; TRBD2 agrees at 7 bases. The CDR3 loop spans 14 amino acids. With 4 bases clipped from V and 5 bases from J, the junction kept 5 bases outside the gene matches. Germline V gene data show CDR1 as KGHSH and CDR2 as LQKENI. The DNA for the CDR3 is TGTGCCAGCTCACGGGAGGGGACCGACAATGAGCAGTTCTTC. Its protein product is CASSREGTDNEQFF. Using reference TRBV18 and TRBJ2-1 for the parts outside the CDR3, the full variable domain is NAGVMQNPRHLVRRRGQEARLRCSPMKGHSHVYWYRQLPEEGLKFMVYLQKENIIDESGMPKERFSAEFPKEGPSILRIQQVVRGDSAAYFCASSREGTDNEQFFGPGTRLTVL.

A remark on this clone: At one end, the junction sequence differs from germline, possibly due to a read error. This chain connects TRBV2 to TRBJ1-2, with 10 bases lining up with TRBD1. The CDR3 has 13 amino acids. Germline assignment: CDR1 SNHLY and CDR2 FYNNEI. CDR3 nucleotides: TGTGCCAGCAGCGAAGACAGGGGGCATGGCTACACCTTC. It is translated as CASSEDRGHGYTF.

The chain links TRBV4-1 to TRBJ2-7, with 9 bases identical to TRBD1. The germline V gene encodes CDR1 MGHRA and CDR2 YSYEKL. V lost 3 bases and J lost 6; bases outside the gene matches: 12. The CDR3 is made up of 16 amino acids. CDR3 residues: CASSQGAGQGEGEQYF. The CDR3 DNA follows: TGCGCCAGCAGCCAGGGAGCGGGACAGGGCGAGGGCGAGCAGTACTTC.

The rearrangement joins TRBV3-1 (or the pseudogene TRBV3-2) to TRBJ1-2, with TRBD1 as a possible D gene (5 bases). This CDR3 is built from 13 residues. Trimming shortened V by 4 bases and J by 6 bases, and 12 bases separated the two germline ends. The germline V gene has CDR1 LGHDT and CDR2 YNNKEL (reference sequence). This chain's CDR3 is CASSRRGGDGYTF. In nucleotides, the CDR3 is TGTGCCAGCAGCCGACGGGGCGGCGATGGCTACACCTTC.

The rearrangement links TRBV29-1 to TRBJ2-1; 9 nucleotides match TRBD1. Losses at the gene ends were 7 bases for V and 1 base for J; bases not matched to a gene: 14. Per the germline V gene, CDR1 is SQVTM and CDR2 is ANQGSEA. The CDR3 sequence is 17 residues long. The DNA of the CDR3 is TGCAGCGCTTACGGGACAGGGAGGGGAAGTTCCTACAATGAGCAGTTCTTC. Translation: CSAYGTGRGSSYNEQFF.

The chain couples TRBV28 to TRBJ2-7; TRBD2 agrees at 7 bases. Germline V gene sequence: CDR1 MDHEN, CDR2 SYDVKM. Germline trimming cut 3 bases from V and 2 bases from J; bases unmatched to any gene: 10. CDR3 length: 16 amino acids. The CDR3 DNA follows: TGTGCCAGCAGTTTGGAGGCCCTGAGCGGGACCTACGAGCAGTACTTC. It translates to CASSLEALSGTYEQYF.

The V call is TRBV15, the J call TRBJ2-1; possibly TRBD1 for D (6 bases). V was cut by 6 bases and J by 5 bases, with 17 bases left in between. The germline CDR1 and CDR2 sequences are LNHNV and YYDKDF (reference sequence). This CDR3 has 15 amino acids. The CDR3 protein is CATRGPHRVHNEQFF. CDR3 nucleotides: TGTGCCACCAGAGGGCCCCACAGGGTCCACAATGAGCAGTTCTTC. Filled out from reference TRBV15 and TRBJ2-1, the complete variable domain reads DAMVIQNPRYQVTQFGKPVTLSCSQTLNHNVMYWYQQKSSQAPKLLFHYYDKDFNNEADTPDNFQSRRPNTSFCFLDIRSPGLGDTAMYLCATRGPHRVHNEQFFGPGTRLTVL.

This chain uses TRBV23-1 with TRBJ2-2; tentative D call: TRBD2 (5 bases). TRBV23-1 is recorded as an ORF, its role being uncertain. The CDR3 runs 17 residues. The V end was cut by 3 bases, the J end by 4 bases, with 18 bases between. This CDR3 reads CASSQATRQRCTGELFF. CDR3 sequence (DNA): TGCGCCAGCAGTCAGGCGACGCGTCAGCGGTGCACCGGGGAGCTGTTTTTT.

The chain uses TRBV28 and TRBJ2-6, with D perhaps being TRBD1 or TRBD2 (5 bases each). Germline V gene lookup returns CDR1 MDHEN and CDR2 SYDVKM. The CDR3 consists of 16 residues. The V and J ends lost 3 bases and 1 base respectively, with 10 bases between them. CDR3 DNA sequence: TGTGCCAGCAGTTTCGGGGCCCAATCTGGGGCCAACGTCCTGACTTTC. Amino acid sequence: CASSFGAQSGANVLTF. The full variable domain, with the rest looked up from reference TRBV28 and TRBJ2-6, is DVKVTQSSRYLVKRTGEKVFLECVQDMDHENMFWYRQDPGLGLRLIYFSYDVKMKEKGDIPEGYSVSREKKERFSLILESASTNQTSMYLCASSFGAQSGANVLTFGAGSRLTVL.

The rearrangement uses TRBV6-5 and TRBJ2-4, with TRBD2 identical over 10 bases. The CDR3 length is 13 residues. Germline CDR1 reads MNHEY; CDR2 reads SVGAGI. Trimming cost V 7 bases and J 7 bases; bases outside gene matches: 4. The CDR3 coding sequence is TGTGCCAGCACCCTAGCGGGAGTGAACATTCAGTACTTC. It translates to CASTLAGVNIQYF.

The CDR3 DNA follows: TGTGCCAGCAGTCGTATAGCGGGGGGAGGGGAGACCCAGTACTTC. Protein product: CASSRIAGGGETQYF. The V gene is TRBV28, the J gene TRBJ2-5; 10 positions match TRBD2. Trimming at V came to 5 bases and at J to 5 bases, leaving 8 bases not matched to a gene. This CDR3 region has 15 residues. Germline V gene data show CDR1 as MDHEN and CDR2 as SYDVKM.

The J gene is TRBJ2-5, the V gene TRBV2; TRBD2 matches at 11 bases. The ends lost 6 bases at V and 6 bases at J; junction bases unmatched: 9. The CDR3 has 15 residues. Germline CDR1 SNHLY, CDR2 FYNNEI. CDR3 DNA: TGTGCCAGCAGATCCCGACTAGCGGGAATCCAGACCCAGTACTTC. It encodes CASRSRLAGIQTQYF. The variable domain in full, completed from reference TRBV2 and TRBJ2-5, reads EPEVTQTPSHQVTQMGQEVILRCVPISNHLYFYWYRQILGQKVEFLVSFYNNEISEKSEIFDDQFSVERPDGSNFTLKIRSTKLEDSAMYFCASRSRLAGIQTQYFGPGTRLLVL.

The V gene is TRBV3-1 (or the pseudogene TRBV3-2), the J gene TRBJ2-7; 8 bases map to TRBD2. V trimming: 1 base; J trimming: 5 bases; junction bases outside the gene matches: 10. Germline CDR1 is LGHDT and CDR2 is YNNKEL (reference sequence). The length of the CDR3 is 16 residues. The CDR3 region has the DNA TGTGCCAGCAGCCAAGTTGGGAGCGGGAGAGTCCACGAGCAGTACTTC. Its translation is CASSQVGSGRVHEQYF.

V gene TRBV7-2 combines with J gene TRBJ2-2; D is tentatively TRBD1 or TRBD2 (6 bases each). Trimming pared 6 bases from V and 6 bases from J, leaving 17 bases between. The germline V gene has CDR1 SGHTA and CDR2 FQGNSA. The CDR3 contains 15 residues. The DNA for the CDR3 is TGTGCCAGCAGAGTACAGGGACTTTATTCCGGGGAGCTGTTTTTT. Translated: CASRVQGLYSGELFF.

The rearrangement joins TRBV6-5 to TRBJ2-1, with 11 bases lining up with TRBD1. Germline V gene lookup returns CDR1 MNHEY and CDR2 SVGAGI. The CDR3 has 15 residues. The J segment lost 6 bases and the V segment lost 0 bases, leaving 1 base of the junction unmatched. CDR3 in DNA: TGTGCCAGCAGTTACTCCGGGACAGGGGGCAATGAGCAGTTCTTC. This translates into CASSYSGTGGNEQFF.

The rearrangement links TRBV24-1 to TRBJ1-5; 9 bases match TRBD1. With 7 bases clipped from V and 4 bases from J, the junction kept 7 bases outside the gene matches. The germline gives CDR1 KGHDR, CDR2 SFDVKD. The CDR3 totals 15 residues. The CDR3 DNA follows: TGTGCCACCAGCACAGGGGGCTTTGGAAATCAGCCCCAGCATTTT. Protein sequence: CATSTGGFGNQPQHF.

The genes are TRBV6-5 and TRBJ1-4; D is perhaps TRBD1 (5 bases). The CDR3 loop spans 12 amino acids. Germline CDR1 and CDR2: MNHEY and SVGAGI. V was clipped by 8 bases and J by 3 bases, with 7 bases between them. The chain's CDR3 is CASARANEKLFF. In nucleotides, the CDR3 is TGTGCCAGCGCCAGGGCTAATGAAAAACTGTTTTTT.

This clone was recorded only once. The rearrangement joins TRBV19 to TRBJ2-7; D is undetermined. The CDR3 totals 13 residues. V was shortened by 3 bases and J by 4 bases, with 10 bases between the two germline ends. CDR1 and CDR2 (germline): LNHDA, SQIVND (reference sequence). CDR3 residues: CASSIQLFYEQYF. The CDR3 DNA follows: TGTGCCAGTAGTATTCAACTTTTTTACGAGCAGTACTTC. Combining the CDR3 with reference TRBV19 and TRBJ2-7 gives the whole variable domain DGGITQSPKYLFRKEGQNVTLSCEQNLNHDAMYWYRQDPGQGLRLIYYSQIVNDFQKGDIAEGYSVSREKKESFPLTVTSAQKNPTAFYLCASSIQLFYEQYFGPGTRLTVT.

V gene TRBV7-8 combines with J gene TRBJ2-3; D might be TRBD2 (6 bases). Germline CDR1 is SGHVS and CDR2 is FQNEAQ. The CDR3 spans 16 residues. The V gene lost 1 base and the J gene lost 5 bases, with 16 bases spanning the gap. The CDR3 spells CASSLGYVGGIDTQYF. CDR3 DNA sequence: TGTGCCAGCAGCTTAGGGTATGTGGGAGGAATAGATACGCAGTATTTT.

The genes are TRBV19 and TRBJ2-2; 7 nucleotides match TRBD2. Trimming removed 10 bases from V and 2 bases from J; junction bases left unmatched: 7. The CDR3 length is 14 residues. Germline CDR1 LNHDA, CDR2 SQIVND (reference sequence). The CDR3 region is CATDGGINTGELFF. In nucleotides, the CDR3 is TGTGCCACCGACGGGGGGATTAACACCGGGGAGCTGTTTTTT.

The chain couples TRBV19 to TRBJ1-2, with D uncertain. CDR3 size: 13 residues. V lost 8 bases and J lost 1, with 11 bases in between. Germline CDR1 LNHDA, CDR2 SQIVND (reference sequence). CDR3 sequence reads: CASALGVNYGYTF. CDR3 DNA sequence: TGTGCCAGTGCCCTCGGGGTTAACTATGGCTACACCTTC.

The J gene is TRBJ1-1, the V gene TRBV13; D remains ambiguous. In germline, CDR1 is PRHDT, CDR2 FYEKMQ (reference sequence). V dropped 3 bases and J dropped 6 bases, with 2 bases sitting between them. The CDR3 contains 10 residues. The CDR3, as DNA: TGTGCCAGCAGCTTTTCTGAAGCTTTCTTT. It specifies CASSFSEAFF.

The rearrangement uses TRBV2 and TRBJ2-6; possibly TRBD1 for D (6 bases). Trimming pared 2 bases from V and 4 bases from J, leaving 12 bases between. The length of the CDR3 is 16 residues. Germline V lookup: CDR1 SNHLY, CDR2 FYNNEI. CDR3 sequence (DNA): TGTGCCAGCAGTGAAAAACAGGGAAAGGGGGCCAACGTCCTGACTTTC. This sequence encodes CASSEKQGKGANVLTF.

Written as DNA, the CDR3 is TGTGCCAGCAGCTTGTTTCTAGCGGGATCCACAGATACGCAGTATTTT. This translates into CASSLFLAGSTDTQYF. The chain joins TRBV5-4 to TRBJ2-3, with TRBD2 identical over 9 bases. V was pared by 1 base and J by 2 bases, with 5 bases of the junction left unmatched. This CDR3 region has 16 residues. The V gene's germline CDR1 is SGHNT and CDR2 YYREEE (reference sequence).

This sequence joins TRBV28 and TRBJ2-1, with 10 positions matching TRBD1. V was clipped by 6 bases and J by 0 bases; unmatched bases: 5. CDR1 and CDR2 (germline): MDHEN, SYDVKM. The CDR3 extends over 16 amino acids. The CDR3 nucleotides read TGTGCCAGCAGAGGGACAGGGGCCAACTCCTACAATGAGCAGTTCTTC. Amino acids: CASRGTGANSYNEQFF.

The rearrangement uses TRBV18 and TRBJ1-1, with TRBD1 matching over 9 bases. J gave up 1 base and V 0 bases, and 0 bases lay outside the gene matches. Germline V gene lookup returns CDR1 KGHSH and CDR2 LQKENI. The CDR3 is 15 amino acids. The CDR3 protein is CASSPPGQGNTEAFF. DNA of the CDR3: TGTGCCAGCTCACCACCGGGACAGGGGAACACTGAAGCTTTCTTT.